This TCR beta chain was sequenced in a study of blood T cell repertoires in COVID-19. Study-wide context: Some COVID-19 samples were acute and others convalescent; all came from the United States, Italy and Spain. PBMCs, B-cell-depleted T cells, or T cells were the source of the cDNA or gDNA that made up the material.

Germline values: CDR1 SGHNT, CDR2 YYREEE (reference sequence). The CDR3 consists of 16 residues. Trimming shortened V by 4 bases and J by 3 bases, and 17 bases separated the two germline ends. Source study methods: Quantification of nucleated cells was approximated via reference gene primer amplification. Profiled with immunoSEQ multiplex PCR; TCRdb holds only in-frame clones, not every one. V and J calls and clone size are as listed in that table; D and trimming were resolved from the DNA. The sample shows 55,000 to 75,000 clones, 80% to 85% of them seen only once. Material: peripheral blood. This TCR was sampled from a human donor in a cohort sampled during active COVID-19. The chain recombines TRBV5-4 with TRBJ2-1; maybe TRBD2 (6 bases). The CDR3 DNA is TGTGCCAGCAGCCCCTCCGGGACTTCTGACTACAATGAGCAGTTCTTC. This gives the protein CASSPSGTSDYNEQFF.